The 23 T cell receptor beta chains below all came from one sample that was sequenced in a study of CD8+ T cells in alopecia areata. cDNA serving as the sequencing template came from extracted, reverse transcribed RNA. Sequenced by immunoSEQ multiplex PCR; TCRdb stores in-frame clones only, minus some. The profile shows 110,000 or so clones, around two fifths of them singletons. The specimen sequenced was CD4+ T cells sorted from blood. These receptors were obtained from a human donor with alopecia areata.

V and J are TRBV2 and TRBJ2-5; 7 nucleotides match TRBD1. V shed 6 bases, J shed 3 bases, and the junction held 7 bases outside the gene matches. The CDR3 totals 14 residues. The germline V gene encodes CDR1 SNHLY and CDR2 FYNNEI. DNA of the CDR3: TGTGCCAGCAGAAAAGGACAGGCTGAAGAGACCCAGTACTTC. It is translated as CASRKGQAEETQYF.

The CDR3 DNA reads as TGTGCCAGCAGCCAGGTCCAGCGGGACGGCGGGGAGCTGTTTTTT. Protein sequence: CASSQVQRDGGELFF. This rearrangement joins TRBV4-2 to TRBJ2-2; 7 bases line up with TRBD2. The CDR3 runs 15 residues. Per germline, CDR1 LGHNA and CDR2 YNFKEQ. V gave up 3 bases and J gave up 7 bases; unmatched junction bases: 8.

The gene calls are TRBV30 and TRBJ2-7; D is unresolved. The CDR3 extends over 13 amino acids. V was pared by 1 base and J by 2 bases, with 9 bases between. The germline V gene has CDR1 GTSNPN and CDR2 SVGIG (reference sequence). CDR3 coding DNA: TGTGCCTGGAGTGGTGATTGGACCTACGAGCAGTACTTC. It yields the protein CAWSGDWTYEQYF.

The J gene is TRBJ2-3, the V gene TRBV4-1; 9 bases map to TRBD2. This CDR3 is 18 amino acids long. Trimming took 5 bases from V and 3 from J; bases not matched to a gene: 15. CDR1 MGHRA and CDR2 YSYEKL come from the germline V gene. CDR3 bases: TGCGCCAGCAGCTACTCCACGCCCCCAGCGGGGGGTACAGATACGCAGTATTTT. Encoded protein: CASSYSTPPAGGTDTQYF.

Notes on this clone: This sample also contains other DNA sequences that code for the same CDR3. The chain couples TRBV30 to TRBJ2-7; D assignment may be TRBD1 or TRBD2 (5 bases each). V was trimmed by 3 bases and J by 0 bases, leaving 12 bases between them. CDR1 and CDR2 from the germline V gene are GTSNPN and SVGIG (reference sequence). This CDR3 comprises 14 residues. Here the CDR3 DNA reads TGTGCCTGGAGCGTTGGGGGATCCTCCTACGAGCAGTACTTC. It yields the protein CAWSVGGSSYEQYF.

This clone came up a few times. The rearrangement joins TRBV5-1 to TRBJ2-5, with no clear D. This CDR3 contains 16 residues. From germline, CDR1 is SGHRS and CDR2 YFSETQ. Deletions cut 1 base from V and 6 bases from J, with 19 bases between. CDR3 DNA: TGCGCCAGCAGCTTGCTGTTCCCGACCGGTAATCAGACCCAGTACTTC. The encoded protein is CASSLLFPTGNQTQYF.

This chain joins TRBV6-6 and TRBJ1-1; D is undetermined. Germline CDR1 reads MNHNY; CDR2 reads SVGAGI (reference sequence). V was trimmed by 0 bases and J by 5 bases, leaving 7 bases between them. The CDR3 has 13 amino acids. This CDR3 is CASSYSGTTEAFF. The CDR3 DNA reads TGTGCCAGCAGTTACTCGGGAACTACTGAAGCTTTCTTT.

This rearrangement joins TRBV7-9 to TRBJ1-5; D remains ambiguous. The CDR3 has 13 amino acids. Trimming removed 3 bases from V and 5 bases from J, with 8 bases in between. CDR1 is SEHNR, CDR2 FQNEAQ, per germline (reference sequence). CDR3 nucleotides: TGTGCCAGCAGCTTGAACGAATATCAGCCCCAGCATTTT. Translation gives CASSLNEYQPQHF.

This clone showed up just a few times. The chain combines TRBV7-8 with TRBJ1-1; D is ambiguous. The germline V gene encodes CDR1 SGHVS and CDR2 FQNEAQ. The CDR3 has 13 residues. Trimming left V 5 bases short and J 0 bases short, with 7 bases between. DNA for the CDR3: TGTGCCAGCAGCCGCATCATGAACACTGAAGCTTTCTTT. Its protein is CASSRIMNTEAFF.

The V call is TRBV29-1, the J call TRBJ2-7; no clear D. Trimming removed 0 bases at V and 4 bases at J, with 7 bases between. CDR3 length equals 12 residues. CDR1 is SQVTM, CDR2 ANQGSEA, per germline. The CDR3 spells CSVEENKYEQYF. The CDR3 coding sequence is TGCAGCGTTGAAGAAAACAAATACGAGCAGTACTTC.

This sequence joins TRBV9 and TRBJ1-1; D uncertain. CDR3 length: 15 residues. The V end lost 3 bases, the J end lost 1 base, and 13 bases lay between the germline ends. CDR1 is SGDLS and CDR2 is YYNGEE in the germline V gene. CDR3 coding DNA: TGTGCCAGCAGCGATTCCGTAGGCCGGAACACTGAAGCTTTCTTT. This translates into CASSDSVGRNTEAFF.

V is TRBV5-1 and J is TRBJ2-1; TRBD1 agrees at 7 bases. This CDR3 spans 15 amino acids. Germline assignment: CDR1 SGHRS and CDR2 YFSETQ. The J segment lost 0 bases and the V segment lost 3 bases, leaving 3 bases of the junction unmatched. The CDR3 reads CASSSGQSSYNEQFF. The CDR3 coding sequence is TGCGCCAGCAGCTCGGGACAGAGCTCCTACAATGAGCAGTTCTTC.

The V gene is TRBV5-4, the J gene TRBJ2-3; 9 bases match TRBD2. The ends lost 0 bases at V and 5 bases at J; junction bases unmatched: 7. Germline V CDR1 and CDR2: SGHNT, YYREEE (reference sequence). The CDR3 loop spans 16 amino acids. CDR3 in amino acids: CASSLDSGRVEDTQYF. The DNA for the CDR3 is TGTGCCAGCAGCTTGGATAGCGGGAGAGTTGAAGATACGCAGTATTTT.

This clone was found a few times. Other nucleotide sequences from this sample produce the same CDR3. The J gene is TRBJ1-1, the V gene TRBV29-1, with unresolved D. This CDR3 comprises 12 residues. Between the trimmed V and J ends, which lost 4 bases and 1 base, there was a span of 7 bases. The germline V gene has CDR1 SQVTM and CDR2 ANQGSEA. The CDR3 is CSVGQANTEAFF. Here the CDR3 DNA reads TGCAGCGTTGGTCAGGCGAACACTGAAGCTTTCTTT.

The V gene is TRBV15, the J gene TRBJ2-3, with D maybe TRBD2 (5 bases). V was pared by 5 bases and J by 0 bases, with 9 bases between. Germline values: CDR1 LNHNV, CDR2 YYDKDF (reference sequence). The CDR3 spans 14 residues. CDR3 DNA sequence: TGTGCCACCAGCGAGGGCCGAAGCACAGATACGCAGTATTTT. Translating it yields CATSEGRSTDTQYF.

The genes are TRBV29-1 and TRBJ2-5, with D tentatively TRBD1 (7 bases). The CDR3 is 12 residues long. Per the germline V gene, CDR1 is SQVTM and CDR2 is ANQGSEA. The ends were cut back, 7 bases at V and 5 bases at J, with 14 bases in the middle. The CDR3: CSARGAGETQYF. The CDR3 coding sequence is TGCAGCGCCAGGGGGGCCGGGGAGACCCAGTACTTC.

This clone was detected a few times. The rearrangement uses TRBV5-1 and TRBJ1-5; the D is unclear. Germline V gives CDR1 SGHRS, CDR2 YFSETQ. This CDR3 is 13 amino acids long. With 1 base removed from V and 4 bases from J, the gap between germline ends came to 6 bases. CDR3 sequence reads: CASSLIPNQPQHF. As DNA, the CDR3 is TGCGCCAGCAGCTTGATCCCTAATCAGCCCCAGCATTTT.

This clone came up a few times. The rearrangement links TRBV29-1 to TRBJ2-1; the D is unclear. V was trimmed by 5 bases and J by 2 bases, leaving 13 bases between them. Germline V gene data show CDR1 as SQVTM and CDR2 as ANQGSEA. The CDR3 covers 14 residues. Written as DNA, the CDR3 is TGCAGCGTTAAACGTTACAGCGCCTACAATGAGCAGTTCTTC. Its protein is CSVKRYSAYNEQFF.

The DNA of the CDR3 is TGTGCCAGCAGCCCGGACAGCCTTTCACCCCTCCACTTT. Its protein product is CASSPDSLSPLHF. The chain combines TRBV27 with TRBJ1-6; D is perhaps TRBD1 (6 bases). Trimming removed 6 bases from V and 9 bases from J, with 12 bases in between. CDR3 length: 13 amino acids. Per the germline V gene, CDR1 is MNHEY and CDR2 is SMNVEV (reference sequence).

V and J are TRBV23-1 and TRBJ1-2; TRBD1 is a possible D gene (5 bases). TRBV23-1 is an ORF; its function is uncertain. V lost 10 bases to trimming and J lost 1 base, with 13 bases between them. The CDR3 has 13 residues. The CDR3 coding sequence is TGCGCCACAAACCAGGGTTTTAACTATGGCTACACCTTC. Its translation: CATNQGFNYGYTF.

This clone appeared a few times. This rearrangement joins TRBV7-2 to TRBJ2-3, with 7 bases matching TRBD2. After removal of 6 bases from V and 0 bases from J, the junction contained 6 bases not matched to a gene. Looked up from germline, CDR1 is SGHTA and CDR2 is FQGNSA. The CDR3 covers 15 residues. CDR3 bases: TGTGCCAGCAGGCCGGTGGGGGGGAGCACAGATACGCAGTATTTT. Encoded protein: CASRPVGGSTDTQYF.

This sequence joins TRBV29-1 and TRBJ2-7; D is possibly TRBD2 (5 bases). CDR3 length: 11 amino acids. V was trimmed by 4 bases and J by 6 bases, leaving 10 bases between them. Germline V gives CDR1 SQVTM, CDR2 ANQGSEA. The CDR3 coding sequence is TGCAGCGTTGTGTCGCGGGCCGAGCAGTACTTC. This encodes CSVVSRAEQYF.

The chain links TRBV4-3 to TRBJ2-1, with 13 bases fitting TRBD2. This CDR3 has 20 residues. Per germline, CDR1 LGHNA and CDR2 YSLEER. With 1 base clipped from V and 1 base from J, the junction kept 10 bases outside the gene matches. The CDR3 is CASSQGTSGRYRSSYNEQFF. The CDR3 nucleotides are TGCGCCAGCAGCCAAGGGACTAGCGGGAGATATCGCAGTTCCTACAATGAGCAGTTCTTC.